This TCR beta chain was captured in a study of shared clonotypes between healthy human individuals. Across the whole study: A couple of women and a few men aged 18 to 49 made up the donors.

Genomic DNA (from each subset) was split evenly across several immunoSEQ plates. Sequencing used immunoSEQ multiplex PCR; TCRdb keeps in-frame clones, though not all of them. The sample holds over 850,000 clones, approximately 80% seen once. The CDR3 runs to 13 residues. CDR1 is MNHEY and CDR2 is SVGAGI in the germline V gene. V shed 7 bases and J 0 bases; nucleotides not matched to a gene: 3. Caucasian adults living in Nashville, Tennessee, provided all samples. The V call is TRBV6-5, the J call TRBJ2-7, with 7 bases identical to TRBD1. The origin of this receptor is a man between 18 and 35 years old in good health. Some clones in this sample may be carry-over from other donors' samples. Sequenced input: memory CD4+ T cells from PBMCs. The subset: CD45RA-negative fraction. CDR3 sequence (DNA): TGTGCCAGCACCAGGGGGAGCTCCTACGAGCAGTACTTC. It translates to CASTRGSSYEQYF.